Described below is a single T cell receptor beta chain sequence and its context. Its antigen is undetermined. The V end was cut by 6 bases, the J end by 0 bases, with 12 bases between. The CDR3 loop spans 16 amino acids. Per germline, CDR1 SNHLY and CDR2 FYNNEI. This sample was taken from a study of blood T cells in healthy people across ages. Broader study findings: Per million T cells, TCR beta diversity dropped roughly linearly as age increased. PBMCs that were unsorted prevented a conclusive naive versus antigen-experienced comparison. It was held that diversity estimates obtained from one million T cells represented underestimates.

Then a second PCR, running about 6 to 11 cycles, was carried out with a sample-barcoded 5' primer and a J-beta primer mix. The authors tagged each cDNA molecule using a template-switch adaptor with 12 random nucleotides. TCRdb used MiXCR to reprocess the 5' RACE reads, holding one entry per CDR3 protein. In the table there are 750,000 to 950,000 distinct CDR3 sequences, about a quarter of which are singletons. The data also belong to a second study, concerning T cells of mothers and their children.

The source is a boy between 10 and 17 years old in good health. Source material: blood. V gene TRBV2 combines with J gene TRBJ2-6; the D is unclear. The CDR3 DNA follows: TGTGCCAGCAGCGCACAATTAGCCTCTGGGGCCAACGTCCTGACTTTC. Protein: CASSAQLASGANVLTF.